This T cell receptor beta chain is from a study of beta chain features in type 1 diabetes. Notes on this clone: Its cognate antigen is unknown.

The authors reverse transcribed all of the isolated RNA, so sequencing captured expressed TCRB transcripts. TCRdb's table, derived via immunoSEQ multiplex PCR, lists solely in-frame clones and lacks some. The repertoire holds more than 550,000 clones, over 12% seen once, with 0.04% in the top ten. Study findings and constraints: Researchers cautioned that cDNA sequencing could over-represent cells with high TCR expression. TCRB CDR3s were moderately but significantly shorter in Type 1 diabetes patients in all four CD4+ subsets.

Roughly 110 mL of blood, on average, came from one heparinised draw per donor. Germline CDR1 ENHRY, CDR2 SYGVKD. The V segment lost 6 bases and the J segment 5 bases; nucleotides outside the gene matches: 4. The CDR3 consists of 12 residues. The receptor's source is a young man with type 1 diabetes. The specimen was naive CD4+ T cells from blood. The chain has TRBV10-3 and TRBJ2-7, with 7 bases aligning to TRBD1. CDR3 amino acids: CAISDRVNEQYF. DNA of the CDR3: TGTGCCATCAGCGACAGGGTTAACGAGCAGTACTTC.